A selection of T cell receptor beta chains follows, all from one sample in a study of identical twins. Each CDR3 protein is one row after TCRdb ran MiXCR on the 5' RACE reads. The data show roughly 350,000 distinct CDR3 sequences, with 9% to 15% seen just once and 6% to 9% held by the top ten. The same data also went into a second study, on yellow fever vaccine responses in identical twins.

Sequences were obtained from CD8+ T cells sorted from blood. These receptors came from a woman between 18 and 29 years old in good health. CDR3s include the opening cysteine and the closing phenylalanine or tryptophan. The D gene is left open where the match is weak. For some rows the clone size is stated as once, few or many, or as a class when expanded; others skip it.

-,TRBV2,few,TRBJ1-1,TGTGCAGCTAGGGGCAGGGAGGCTGAAGCTTTCTTT,CAARGREAEAFF
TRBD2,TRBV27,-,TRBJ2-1,TGTGCCAGCAGACCATCTCCGACTAGCTGGTCCTACAATGAGCAGTTCTTC,CASRPSPTSWSYNEQFF
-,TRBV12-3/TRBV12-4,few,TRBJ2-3,TGTGCCAGCAGAAAAAAGGGCTATCTTAACACAGATACGCAGTATTTT,CASRKKGYLNTDTQYF
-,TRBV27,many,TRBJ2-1,TGTGCCAGCAGTCCGACAGGCAGCAATGAGCAGTTCTTC,CASSPTGSNEQFF
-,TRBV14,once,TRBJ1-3,TGTGCCAGCAGCCAAGAAGTGGACACCATATATTTT,CASSQEVDTIYF
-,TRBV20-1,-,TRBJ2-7,TGCAGTGCTAGAGGGGTGGACAGTGAGGTCTACGAGCAGCACTTC,CSARGVDSEVYEQHF
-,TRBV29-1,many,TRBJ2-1,TGCAGCCTCGAATTCTCCTACAATGAGCAGTTCTTC,CSLEFSYNEQFF
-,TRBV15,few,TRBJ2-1,TGTGCCACCAGCGGGACGGGAGTATACAATGAGCAGTTCTTC,CATSGTGVYNEQFF
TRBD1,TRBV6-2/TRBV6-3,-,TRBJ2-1,TGTGCCAGCAGTTGGGACAGGAATGAGCAGTTCTTC,CASSWDRNEQFF
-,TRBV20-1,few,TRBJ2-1,TGCAGTGCAAAGAGAAGTGGTGAGCAGTTCTTC,CSAKRSGEQFF
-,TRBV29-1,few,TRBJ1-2,TGCAGCGTTGAGGTGGGGGGAAGCTTCCCTAACTATGGCTACACCTTC,CSVEVGGSFPNYGYTF
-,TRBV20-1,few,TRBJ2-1,TGCAGTGTCTTTGCTGTGACTTACAATGAGCAGTTCTTC,CSVFAVTYNEQFF
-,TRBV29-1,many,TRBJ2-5,TGCAGCGCTCGGGGCCAGTTGCGACAAGAGACCCAGTACTTC,CSARGQLRQETQYF
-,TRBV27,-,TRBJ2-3,TGTGCCAGCAGTACCCTGAGCACAGATACGCAGTATTTT,CASSTLSTDTQYF
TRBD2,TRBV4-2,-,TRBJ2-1,TGTGCCAGCAGCCAAGACCTAGCGGGGGGACAGGAGCAGTTCTTC,CASSQDLAGGQEQFF
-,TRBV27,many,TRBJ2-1,TGTGCCAGCAGTTTATCGCTGGGGAATGAGCAGTTCTTC,CASSLSLGNEQFF
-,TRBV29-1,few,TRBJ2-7,TGCAGCGTTGTAGGGACGGTAATCTACGAGCAGTACTTC,CSVVGTVIYEQYF
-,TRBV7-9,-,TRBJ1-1,TGTGCCAGCAGCTCGTCTCAGGGCCCAACTGAAGCTTCCTTT,CASSSSQGPTEASF
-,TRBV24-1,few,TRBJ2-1,TGTGCCACCAGCGCGGGTGGCCTGGGTGAGCAGTTCTTC,CATSAGGLGEQFF
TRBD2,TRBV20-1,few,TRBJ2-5,TGCAGTGCTAGAGATTCCCCTAGCGGGGGGCTAGAGACCCAGTACTTC,CSARDSPSGGLETQYF
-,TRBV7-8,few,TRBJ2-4,TGTGCCAGCAGCTTATACGGGTCACCGCCAGCATCCAAAAACATTCAGTACTTC,CASSLYGSPPASKNIQYF
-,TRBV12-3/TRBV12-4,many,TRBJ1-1,TGTGCCAGCAGCCCACAGTGGAACACTGAAGCTTTCTTT,CASSPQWNTEAFF
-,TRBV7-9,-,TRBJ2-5,TGTGCCAGCAGCTTAGAGGCGACTAAAGAGACCCAGTACTTC,CASSLEATKETQYF
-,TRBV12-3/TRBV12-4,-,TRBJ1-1,TGTGCCAGCACCCAGGACACGAACACTGAAGCTTTCTTT,CASTQDTNTEAFF
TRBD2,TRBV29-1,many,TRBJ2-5,TGCAGCGTTGAACTTCCCAGCGGGAGAACGAGTGAGACCCAGTACTTC,CSVELPSGRTSETQYF
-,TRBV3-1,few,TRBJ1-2,TGTGCCAGCAGCCAAGTCGGGGCAGCCTATGGCTACACCTTC,CASSQVGAAYGYTF
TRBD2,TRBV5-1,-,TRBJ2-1,TGCGCCAGCAGCTTGGGCGCTAGCGGAGGGGACAATGAGCAGTTCTTC,CASSLGASGGDNEQFF
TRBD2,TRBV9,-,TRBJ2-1,TGTGCCAGCAGCGTAGTTCGGGAGGGCCAGGGAGAGCAGTTCTTC,CASSVVREGQGEQFF
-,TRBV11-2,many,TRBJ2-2,TGTGCCAGCAGCTACCCTCGGGGGGAGCTGTTTTTT,CASSYPRGELFF
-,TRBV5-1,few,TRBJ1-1,TGCGCCAGCAGCTTGTGGGGGGGGGACACTGAAGCTTTCTTT,CASSLWGGDTEAFF
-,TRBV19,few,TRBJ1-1,TGTGCCAGTAGTATATGGGGGACGAACACTGAAGCTTTCTTT,CASSIWGTNTEAFF
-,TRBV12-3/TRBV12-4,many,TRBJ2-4,TGTGCCAGCAGTTTACATACTAACATTCAGTACTTC,CASSLHTNIQYF
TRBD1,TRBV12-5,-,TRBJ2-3,TGTGCTAGTGCCACGACAGGGGGCCGGGGAGATACGCAGTATTTT,CASATTGGRGDTQYF
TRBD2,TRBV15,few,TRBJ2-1,TGTGCCACCAGCAGAGGGGGGGATACTAGCGGGAGCATTTTTGGTGAGCAGTTCTTC,CATSRGGDTSGSIFGEQFF
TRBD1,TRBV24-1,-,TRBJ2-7,TGTGCCACCAGTGATCGGGACAGCCCCTACGAGCAGTACTTC,CATSDRDSPYEQYF
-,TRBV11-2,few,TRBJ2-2,TGTGCCAACGAGGCCAACACCGGGGAGCTGTTTTTT,CANEANTGELFF